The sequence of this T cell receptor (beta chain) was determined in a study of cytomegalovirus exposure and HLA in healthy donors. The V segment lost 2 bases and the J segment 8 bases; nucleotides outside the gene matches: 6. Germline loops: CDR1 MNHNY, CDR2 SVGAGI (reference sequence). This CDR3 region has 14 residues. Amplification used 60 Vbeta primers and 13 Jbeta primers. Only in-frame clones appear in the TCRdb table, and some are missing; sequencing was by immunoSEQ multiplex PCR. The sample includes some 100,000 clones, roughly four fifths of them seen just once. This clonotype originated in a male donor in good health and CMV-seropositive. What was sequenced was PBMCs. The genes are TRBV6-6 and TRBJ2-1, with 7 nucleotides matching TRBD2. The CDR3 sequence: CASSYEAGRDEQFF. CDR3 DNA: TGTGCCAGCAGTTACGAAGCAGGGAGGGATGAGCAGTTCTTC.